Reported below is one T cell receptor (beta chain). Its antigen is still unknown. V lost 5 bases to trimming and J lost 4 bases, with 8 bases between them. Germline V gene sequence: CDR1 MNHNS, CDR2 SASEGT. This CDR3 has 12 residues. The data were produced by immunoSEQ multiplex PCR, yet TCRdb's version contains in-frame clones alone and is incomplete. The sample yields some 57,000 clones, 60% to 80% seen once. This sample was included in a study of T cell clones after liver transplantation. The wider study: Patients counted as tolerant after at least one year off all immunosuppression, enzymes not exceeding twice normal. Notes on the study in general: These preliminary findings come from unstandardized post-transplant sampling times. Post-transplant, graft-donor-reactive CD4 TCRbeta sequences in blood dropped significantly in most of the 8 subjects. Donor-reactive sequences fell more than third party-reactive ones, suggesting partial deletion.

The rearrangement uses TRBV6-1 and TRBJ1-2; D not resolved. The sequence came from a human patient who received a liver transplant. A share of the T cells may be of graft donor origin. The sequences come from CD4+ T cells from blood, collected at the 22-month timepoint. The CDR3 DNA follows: TGTGCCAGCAGTCCTCGACCCTATGGCTACACCTTC. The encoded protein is CASSPRPYGYTF.